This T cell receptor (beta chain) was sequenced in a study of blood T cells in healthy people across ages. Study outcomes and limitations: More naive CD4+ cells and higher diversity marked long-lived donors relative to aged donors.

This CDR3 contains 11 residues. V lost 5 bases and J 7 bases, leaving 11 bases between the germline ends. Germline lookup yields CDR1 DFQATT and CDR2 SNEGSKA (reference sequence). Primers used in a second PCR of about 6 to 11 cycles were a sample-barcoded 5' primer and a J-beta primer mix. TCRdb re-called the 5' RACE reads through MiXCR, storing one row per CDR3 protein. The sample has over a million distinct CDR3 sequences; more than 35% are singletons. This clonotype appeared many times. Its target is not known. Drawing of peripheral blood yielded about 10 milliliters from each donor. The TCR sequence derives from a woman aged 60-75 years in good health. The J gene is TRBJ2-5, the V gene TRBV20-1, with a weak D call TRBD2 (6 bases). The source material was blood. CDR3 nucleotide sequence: TGCAGTGCTGGAGTGGGGGGGACCCAGTACTTC. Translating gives CSAGVGGTQYF.